The 20 T cell receptor beta chains listed next were all sequenced from one sample in a study of tumor and adjacent non-tumor tissue in lung cancer. The template was RNA from unsorted bulk tissue. Three rounds of nested PCR, following a modified ARM-PCR protocol, produced the TCRbeta library. TCRdb re-called the multiplex PCR reads with MiXCR, one entry per CDR3 protein. This table has 60,000 to 85,000 distinct CDR3 sequences, approximately 73% appearing once. The source material was lung tumor tissue. All receptors derive from a man between 60 and 75 years old with non-small cell lung cancer.

This chain links TRBV6-1 with TRBJ1-6; D is undetermined. The V end was cut by 3 bases, the J end by 3 bases, with 12 bases between. The CDR3 runs to 16 residues. Per the germline V gene, CDR1 is MNHNS and CDR2 is SASEGT. In DNA form, the CDR3 reads TGTGCCAGCAGTGAGACCCCCCCGGGCTATAATTCACCCCTCCACTTT. It translates to CASSETPPGYNSPLHF.

This clonotype was observed many times. The rearrangement joins TRBV20-1 to TRBJ2-7, with 11 bases identical to TRBD2. Germline V lookup: CDR1 DFQATT, CDR2 SNEGSKA (reference sequence). Losses at the gene ends were 5 bases for V and 0 bases for J; bases not matched to a gene: 12. The CDR3 covers 17 residues. CDR3 sequence: CSADPGTSGSRSYEQYF. DNA for the CDR3: TGCAGTGCTGACCCCGGGACTAGCGGCTCTCGCTCCTACGAGCAGTACTTC.

Details on this clonotype: Relative to the germline gene, one junction end is altered; a read error may explain this. The chain links TRBV20-1 to TRBJ1-3, with D tentatively TRBD1 (5 bases). Germline V gene sequence: CDR1 DFQATT, CDR2 SNEGSKA (reference sequence). This CDR3 contains 14 residues. The CDR3 here is CNASRQGAGNTIYF. In DNA, the CDR3 is TGCAATGCTTCCCGCCAGGGCGCTGGAAACACCATATATTTT.

Note on this clonotype: An end of the junction does not agree with germline; a read error may underlie this. The chain combines TRBV11-1 with TRBJ2-7; either TRBD1 or TRBD2 may fit D (5 bases each). Germline CDR1 is SGHAT and CDR2 is FQDESV (reference sequence). The CDR3 totals 15 residues. CDR3 protein: CASSLDQRGRYEHYF. In DNA form, the CDR3 reads TGTGCCAGCAGTTTAGACCAGAGGGGCCGCTACGAGCATTACTTC.

Turning to this clonotype: No conserved phenylalanine or tryptophan is present at the end of the CDR3, so a read error is the likely explanation. V gene TRBV29-1 combines with J gene TRBJ1-2; TRBD1 agrees at 8 bases. The CDR3 length is 17 residues. CDR1 is SQVTM and CDR2 is ANQGSEA in the germline V gene. The CDR3 DNA follows: TGCAGCGTTGGGTTTAACACCGGGACAGGATCTAACTATCGCTACACCCTC. This codes for CSVGFNTGTGSNYRYTL.

As for this clonotype: Its ends do not fully match the called genes, so a read error is possible. The chain is built from TRBV6-2 or TRBV6-3 and TRBJ1-6; D possibly corresponds to TRBD1 (5 bases). The CDR3 is made up of 15 amino acids. Germline V lookup: CDR1 MNHEY, CDR2 SVGEGT. The CDR3 region is CASSYPGRNNLPLHF. In DNA, the CDR3 is TGTGCCAGCAGTTACCCGGGACGGAATAATTTACCCCTCCACTTC.

Remarks on this clonotype: One end of the junction fails to match germline, which may point to a read error. This chain links TRBV19 with TRBJ2-3, with 7 bases fitting TRBD1. CDR1 is LNHDA, CDR2 SQIVND, per germline (reference sequence). There are 15 residues in the CDR3. This CDR3 is CVSREGTASTNTQYF. The CDR3 DNA sequence: TGTGTCAGTAGGGAAGGGACAGCCAGCACAAATACGCAGTATTTT.

In regard to this clonotype: Compared with germline, one end of the junction differs, possibly owing to a read error. This sequence joins TRBV6-5 and TRBJ1-1; no clear D gene. The CDR3 spans 15 residues. Per germline, CDR1 MNHEY and CDR2 SVGAGI. The CDR3 DNA reads as TGTGTCAGCACTTACTCGAGACGGGGAGGAACTGAAGCTTTCTTT. Amino acids: CVSTYSRRGGTEAFF.

This chain joins TRBV6-5 and TRBJ2-7, with 12 bases fitting TRBD2. Germline assignment: CDR1 MNHEY and CDR2 SVGAGI. Losses at the gene ends were 4 bases for V and 6 bases for J; bases not matched to a gene: 10. The CDR3 runs to 16 residues. CDR3 amino acids: CASSFRGLAGTCEQYF. CDR3 sequence (DNA): TGTGCCAGCAGTTTCCGAGGACTAGCGGGGACTTGCGAGCAGTACTTC.

Concerning this clonotype: This CDR3 fails to terminate in the conserved phenylalanine or tryptophan, so it likely reflects a read error. The chain carries TRBV6-5 and TRBJ1-6; D not certain. The germline V gene encodes CDR1 MNHEY and CDR2 SVGAGI. The length of the CDR3 is 11 residues. CDR3 protein: CAGRNRGPLHI. CDR3 sequence (DNA): TGTGCCGGCAGAAACAGAGGGCCCCTCCACATT.

This rearrangement joins TRBV24-1 to TRBJ1-2; 8 nucleotides align to TRBD1. V lost 3 bases, J lost 7 bases, and 3 bases stayed unmatched. This CDR3 contains 13 residues. Per germline, CDR1 KGHDR and CDR2 SFDVKD. The CDR3 loop reads CATSDPGTGGYTF. CDR3 DNA sequence: TGTGCCACCAGTGATCCAGGGACAGGTGGCTACACCTTC.

As to this clonotype: Its ends do not fully match the called genes, so a read error is possible. The chain is built from TRBV20-1 and TRBJ2-7, with TRBD2 matching 10 bases. CDR1 and CDR2 from the germline V gene are DFQATT and SNEGSKA (reference sequence). The CDR3 extends over 15 amino acids. Here the CDR3 DNA reads TGCAATGCTAGAGTGACTAGCGGGCTAATGGGCGAGCAATATTTC. Protein: CNARVTSGLMGEQYF.

This clonotype showed up just a few times. This sequence joins TRBV5-1 and TRBJ1-4; D is perhaps TRBD1 (5 bases). Trimming removed 4 bases at V and 4 bases at J, with 8 bases between. Germline-derived CDR1 and CDR2 are SGHRS and YFSETQ. The CDR3 spans 13 residues. CDR3 in DNA: TGCGCCAGCAGCATAGACAGTAATGAAAAACTGTTTTTT. Protein sequence: CASSIDSNEKLFF.

This clonotype occurred a few times. A read error may be the cause here, since a much bigger clone is one base away. The chain joins TRBV6-6 to TRBJ1-1; D remains ambiguous. Per germline, CDR1 MNHNY and CDR2 SVGAGI (reference sequence). This CDR3 is 15 amino acids long. The germline V and J ends were trimmed by 8 bases and 0 bases, with 16 bases remaining between them. In DNA, the CDR3 is TGTGCCAGCGGGTTGGAGAAACTCGTGAACACTGAAGCTTTCTTT. Translating it yields CASGLEKLVNTEAFF.

This clonotype was recorded only once. A read error may account for a junction end that differs from germline. The chain is built from TRBV6-5 and TRBJ2-4; D is perhaps TRBD2 (5 bases). Germline V CDR1 and CDR2: MNHEY, SVGAGI. The CDR3 is 15 residues long. The CDR3 DNA follows: TGTCCCAGCAGTTACAACCGGGCTTCGGGGAACATTCAGTACTTC. As protein: CPSSYNRASGNIQYF.

This clonotype was counted only a few times. It may be a read error: a sequence one base away is much more abundant. The CDR3, as DNA: TGCGCCAGCAGCCTAACAGGGGATCAGCCCCAGTATTTT. Its translation is CASSLTGDQPQYF. The genes are TRBV10-2 and TRBJ1-5; 7 bases map to TRBD1. The DNA end is a closer match to TRBJ2-3, so the J assignment may be wrong. The CDR3 sequence is 13 residues long. Germline V CDR1 and CDR2: WSHSY, SAAADI.

V gene TRBV19 combines with J gene TRBJ2-7, with D possibly TRBD2 on 6 matching bases. This CDR3 has 11 amino acids. The V gene's germline CDR1 is LNHDA and CDR2 SQIVND (reference sequence). Trimming left V 6 bases short and J 7 bases short, with 10 bases between. The CDR3 sequence: CASSGSFEQYF. DNA for the CDR3: TGTGCCAGTAGCGGGAGTTTTGAGCAGTACTTC.

With respect to this clonotype: As the CDR3 is not closed by the conserved phenylalanine or tryptophan, this likely results from a read error. The chain uses TRBV12-3 or TRBV12-4 and TRBJ1-1; no clear D gene. CDR3 length equals 13 residues. This CDR3 is CVSRPQQNTEAFI. CDR3 DNA: TGTGTCAGCAGGCCACAACAGAACACTGAAGCTTTCATT.

As to this clonotype: A much larger clone differs by one base, so this may be a read error. The genes are TRBV5-1 and TRBJ2-2; no clear D. The V end was cut by 7 bases, the J end by 4 bases, with 14 bases between. The CDR3 consists of 14 residues. The germline gives CDR1 SGHRS, CDR2 YFSETQ. CDR3 loop: CASSNEWSTGELFF. Here the CDR3 DNA reads TGCGCCAGCTCCAATGAATGGAGCACCGGGGAGCTGTTTTTT.

Remarks on this clonotype: Because it lacks the conserved phenylalanine or tryptophan at the end, this CDR3 is likely a read error. This chain joins TRBV20-1 and TRBJ1-1; possible D gene TRBD1, 5 bases. Looked up from germline, CDR1 is DFQATT and CDR2 is SNEGSKA (reference sequence). This CDR3 contains 12 residues. The CDR3 spells CSAESGRNEAFI. The CDR3 DNA reads as TGTAGTGCCGAGTCGGGGCGGAATGAAGCTTTCATT.